Listed here is a single T cell receptor beta chain. Sequencing was performed with immunoSEQ multiplex PCR; in TCRdb, only in-frame clones are kept and a portion is missing. Found here are tens of thousands of clones, 74% of them singletons; the top ten hold 4.7%. This entry belongs to a study of T cells in tumors after PD-1 blockade. CDR3 size: 16 residues. Germline loops: CDR1 SGHRS, CDR2 YFSETQ. V gave up 4 bases and J gave up 5 bases; unmatched junction bases: 9. Sequenced here: PBMCs, sampled after anti-PD-1 treatment. The clonotype comes from a human donor with basal cell carcinoma. The genes are TRBV5-1 and TRBJ2-1; TRBD1 agrees at 10 bases. The CDR3 coding sequence is TGCGCCAGCAGCCTCTCGCCCGGGACAGGGGACAATGAGCAGTTCTTC. This codes for CASSLSPGTGDNEQFF.